The 11 T cell receptor beta chains below were found in one sample sequenced in a study of cytomegalovirus exposure and HLA in healthy donors. A multiplex PCR was run with 60 Vbeta primers and 13 Jbeta primers. Assay: immunoSEQ multiplex PCR; the TCRdb copy retains only in-frame clones and omits some. The sample holds more than 95,000 clones; less than 80% are singletons and the top ten take around 2.1%. Sequenced: PBMCs. The receptors here all came from a man between 50 and 59 years old in good health and CMV-seronegative.

V and J are TRBV6-5 and TRBJ1-2; D remains ambiguous. Germline V gene lookup returns CDR1 MNHEY and CDR2 SVGAGI. This CDR3 is built from 11 residues. Trimming shortened V by 11 bases and J by 8 bases, and 15 bases separated the two germline ends. The CDR3 protein is CAGFGARGYTF. CDR3 DNA sequence: TGTGCCGGGTTTGGAGCGAGGGGCTACACCTTC.

The chain has TRBV6-6 and TRBJ2-1; 8 nucleotides line up with TRBD1. V gave up 5 bases and J gave up 7 bases; unmatched junction bases: 4. CDR1 and CDR2 from the germline V gene are MNHNY and SVGAGI (reference sequence). This CDR3 has 13 residues. CDR3 in amino acids: CASSSQGANEQFF. The DNA of the CDR3 is TGTGCCAGCAGTAGCCAGGGGGCTAATGAGCAGTTCTTC.

This clone has just a few counts. The chain recombines TRBV2 with TRBJ2-3; D is uncertain. Germline V lookup: CDR1 SNHLY, CDR2 FYNNEI. This CDR3 has 15 amino acids. V was cut by 1 base and J by 6 bases, with 14 bases left in between. CDR3 sequence: CASSEENGLRDTQYF. CDR3 DNA: TGTGCCAGCAGTGAAGAGAACGGCCTGCGGGATACGCAGTATTTT.

This clone was found a few times. V usage is TRBV19 and J usage is TRBJ2-3; D is uncertain. CDR3 length: 13 amino acids. The germline V gene encodes CDR1 LNHDA and CDR2 SQIVND (reference sequence). V was pared by 3 bases and J by 5 bases, with 9 bases between. CDR3 DNA sequence: TGTGCCAGTAGTATGGTGGCAGAAGATACGCAGTATTTT. Translation gives CASSMVAEDTQYF.

This sequence joins TRBV5-4 and TRBJ2-2, with 9 bases that match TRBD2. This CDR3 has 13 amino acids. The ends lost 4 bases at V and 7 bases at J; junction bases unmatched: 2. Germline CDR1 SGHNT, CDR2 YYREEE (reference sequence). The CDR3 sequence is CASSTTSGGELFF. DNA for the CDR3: TGTGCCAGCAGCACGACTAGCGGCGGGGAGCTGTTTTTT.

The chain employs TRBV6-5 and TRBJ2-3; tentative D call: TRBD2 (7 bases). In germline, CDR1 is MNHEY, CDR2 SVGAGI. This CDR3 has 13 amino acids. Trimming left V 6 bases short and J 8 bases short, with 15 bases between. The CDR3 is CASRDQGRGTQYF. As DNA, the CDR3 is TGTGCCAGCAGAGACCAGGGGAGGGGTACGCAGTATTTT.

This chain joins TRBV15 and TRBJ2-7; TRBD1 agrees at 8 bases. The ends lost 0 bases at V and 3 bases at J; junction bases unmatched: 4. Germline values: CDR1 LNHNV, CDR2 YYDKDF (reference sequence). This CDR3 comprises 15 residues. DNA of the CDR3: TGTGCCACCAGCAGAGATTTAGGGACAGGCTACGAGCAGTACTTC. This sequence encodes CATSRDLGTGYEQYF.

The CDR3 DNA sequence: TGTGCCTGGGGCCGGACACTAAAGAACACTGAAGCTTTCTTT. Amino acid sequence: CAWGRTLKNTEAFF. The V gene is TRBV30, the J gene TRBJ1-1; possible D gene TRBD1, 5 bases. V lost 5 bases and J lost 1, with 14 bases in between. This CDR3 is 14 amino acids long. The germline V gene encodes CDR1 GTSNPN and CDR2 SVGIG (reference sequence).

The chain couples TRBV10-2 to TRBJ1-1; weak D call: TRBD1 (6 bases). This CDR3 has 14 amino acids. Per germline, CDR1 WSHSY and CDR2 SAAADI. The V end lost 6 bases, the J end lost 6 bases, and 17 bases lay between the germline ends. CDR3 in amino acids: CASRGSEGGPEAFF. For the CDR3, the DNA is TGCGCCAGCAGAGGATCAGAGGGGGGGCCTGAAGCTTTCTTT.

The chain links TRBV6-1 to TRBJ1-1; maybe TRBD1 (5 bases). The CDR3 sequence is 14 residues long. V lost 7 bases to trimming and J lost 1 base, with 13 bases between them. Germline CDR1 and CDR2: MNHNS and SASEGT. CDR3 nucleotides: TGTGCCAGCACCTTGGGGGGGAGGAACACTGAAGCTTTCTTT. It encodes CASTLGGRNTEAFF.

V is TRBV19 and J is TRBJ1-4; D is possibly TRBD1 (5 bases). This CDR3 is 13 amino acids long. Germline loops: CDR1 LNHDA, CDR2 SQIVND (reference sequence). Between the trimmed V and J ends, which lost 6 bases and 6 bases, there was a span of 11 bases. This chain's CDR3 is CASSGGDDEKLFF. The CDR3 coding sequence is TGTGCCAGTAGCGGGGGAGATGATGAAAAACTGTTTTTT.